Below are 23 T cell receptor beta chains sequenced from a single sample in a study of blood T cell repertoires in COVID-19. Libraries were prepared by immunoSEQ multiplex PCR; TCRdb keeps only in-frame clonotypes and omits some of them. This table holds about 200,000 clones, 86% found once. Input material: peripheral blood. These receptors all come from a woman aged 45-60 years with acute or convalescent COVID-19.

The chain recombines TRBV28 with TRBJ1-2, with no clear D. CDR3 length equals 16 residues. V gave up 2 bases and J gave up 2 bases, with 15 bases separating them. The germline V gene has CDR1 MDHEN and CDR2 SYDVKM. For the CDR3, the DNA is TGTGCCAGCAGTTTACCAGACCCAGGAGGAAACTATGGCTACACCTTC. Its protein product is CASSLPDPGGNYGYTF.

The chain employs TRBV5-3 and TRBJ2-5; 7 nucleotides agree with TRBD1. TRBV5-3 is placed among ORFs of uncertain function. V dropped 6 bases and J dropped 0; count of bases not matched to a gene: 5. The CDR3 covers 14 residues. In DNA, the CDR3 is TGTGCCAGAACCCGGGACAGCCACCAAGAGACCCAGTACTTC. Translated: CARTRDSHQETQYF.

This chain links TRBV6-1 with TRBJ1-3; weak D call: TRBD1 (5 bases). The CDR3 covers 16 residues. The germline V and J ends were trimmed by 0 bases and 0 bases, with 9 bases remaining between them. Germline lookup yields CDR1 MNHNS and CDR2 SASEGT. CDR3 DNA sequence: TGTGCCAGCAGTGAAGCGGGGCAACTCTCTGGAAACACCATATATTTT. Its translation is CASSEAGQLSGNTIYF.

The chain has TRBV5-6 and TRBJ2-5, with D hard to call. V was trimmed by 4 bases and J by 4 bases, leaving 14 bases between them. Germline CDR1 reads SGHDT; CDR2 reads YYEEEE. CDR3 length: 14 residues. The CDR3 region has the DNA TGTGCCAGCAGCCAAACTCCCCTCGGAGAGACCCAGTACTTC. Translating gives CASSQTPLGETQYF.

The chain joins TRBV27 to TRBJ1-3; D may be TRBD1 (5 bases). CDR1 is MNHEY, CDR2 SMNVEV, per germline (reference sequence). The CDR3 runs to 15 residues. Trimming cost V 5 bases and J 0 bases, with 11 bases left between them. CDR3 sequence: CASSPAGGSGNTIYF. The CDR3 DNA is TGTGCCAGCAGTCCAGCCGGGGGCTCTGGAAACACCATATATTTT.

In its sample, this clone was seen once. The DNA for the CDR3 is TGTGCCAGCAGTGGACTAGCGACCACCGGGGAGACCCAGTACTTC. Protein sequence: CASSGLATTGETQYF. The genes are TRBV2 and TRBJ2-5, with TRBD2 matching over 8 bases. The CDR3 is 15 amino acids. Trimming removed 4 bases from V and 5 bases from J; junction bases left unmatched: 9. Germline CDR1 is SNHLY and CDR2 is FYNNEI.

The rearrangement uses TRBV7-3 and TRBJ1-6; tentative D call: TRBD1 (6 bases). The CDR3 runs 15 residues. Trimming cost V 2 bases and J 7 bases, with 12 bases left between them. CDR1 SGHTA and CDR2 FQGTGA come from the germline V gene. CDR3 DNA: TGTGCCAGCAGCTTACGGACAGAGTGGAATTCACCCCTCCACTTT. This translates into CASSLRTEWNSPLHF.

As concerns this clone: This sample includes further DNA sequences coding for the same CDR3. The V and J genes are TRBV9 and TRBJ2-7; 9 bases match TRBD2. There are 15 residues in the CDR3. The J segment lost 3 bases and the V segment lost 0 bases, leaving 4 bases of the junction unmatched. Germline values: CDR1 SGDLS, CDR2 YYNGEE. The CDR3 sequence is CASSVGSGGLYEQYF. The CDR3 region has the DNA TGTGCCAGCAGCGTAGGGAGCGGGGGGCTCTACGAGCAGTACTTC.

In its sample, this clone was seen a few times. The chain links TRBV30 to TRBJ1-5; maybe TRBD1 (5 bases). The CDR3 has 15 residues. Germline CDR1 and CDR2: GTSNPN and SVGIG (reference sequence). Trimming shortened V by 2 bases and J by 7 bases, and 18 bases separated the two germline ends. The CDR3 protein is CAWSLPLGGGQPQHF. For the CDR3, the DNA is TGTGCCTGGAGTCTCCCGTTGGGGGGGGGACAGCCCCAGCATTTT.

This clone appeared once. The DNA for the CDR3 is TGTGCCAGCTCACCGGCCGGGGGAGGTAATCAGCCCCAGCATTTT. Protein product: CASSPAGGGNQPQHF. The gene calls are TRBV18 and TRBJ1-5, with a weak D call TRBD1 (5 bases). Trimming took 3 bases from V and 4 from J, leaving 13 bases between them. This CDR3 comprises 15 residues. Germline assignment: CDR1 KGHSH and CDR2 LQKENI.

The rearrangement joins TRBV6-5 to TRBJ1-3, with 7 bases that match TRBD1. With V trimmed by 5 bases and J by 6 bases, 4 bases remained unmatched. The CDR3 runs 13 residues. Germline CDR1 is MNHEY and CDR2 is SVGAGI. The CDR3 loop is CASSPGGENTIYF. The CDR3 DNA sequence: TGTGCCAGCAGTCCAGGGGGAGAAAACACCATATATTTT.

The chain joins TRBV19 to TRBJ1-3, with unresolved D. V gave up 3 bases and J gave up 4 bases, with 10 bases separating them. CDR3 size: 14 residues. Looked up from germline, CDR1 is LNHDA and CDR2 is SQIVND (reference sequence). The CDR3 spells CASSISTEGNTIYF. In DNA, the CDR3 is TGTGCCAGTAGTATCTCAACAGAAGGAAACACCATATATTTT.

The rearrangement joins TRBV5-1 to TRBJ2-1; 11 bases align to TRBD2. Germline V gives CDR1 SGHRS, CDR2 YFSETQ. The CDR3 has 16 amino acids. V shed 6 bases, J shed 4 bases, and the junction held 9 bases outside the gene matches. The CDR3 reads CASTKEGTSGYNEQFF. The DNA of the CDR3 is TGCGCCAGCACCAAAGAAGGGACTAGCGGATACAATGAGCAGTTCTTC.

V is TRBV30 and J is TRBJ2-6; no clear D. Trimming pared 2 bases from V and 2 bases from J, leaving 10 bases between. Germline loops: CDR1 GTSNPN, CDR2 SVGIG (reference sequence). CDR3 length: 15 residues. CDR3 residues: CAWSYYSTGANVLTF. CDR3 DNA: TGTGCCTGGAGTTATTACAGCACTGGGGCCAACGTCCTGACTTTC.

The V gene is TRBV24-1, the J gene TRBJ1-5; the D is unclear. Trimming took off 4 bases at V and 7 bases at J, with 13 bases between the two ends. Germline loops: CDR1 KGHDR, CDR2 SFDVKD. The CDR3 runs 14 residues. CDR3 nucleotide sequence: TGTGCCACCAGTGACCACCGGTCGGGGCAGCCCCAGCATTTT. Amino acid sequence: CATSDHRSGQPQHF.

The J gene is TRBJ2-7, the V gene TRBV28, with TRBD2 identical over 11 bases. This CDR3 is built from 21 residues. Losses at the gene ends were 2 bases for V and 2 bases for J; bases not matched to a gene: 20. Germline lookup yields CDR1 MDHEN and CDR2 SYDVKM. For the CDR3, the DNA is TGTGCCAGCAGTTTAGCCCAGGAGAGGACTAGCGGGTTATTTCCTACCTACGAGCAGTACTTC. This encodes CASSLAQERTSGLFPTYEQYF.

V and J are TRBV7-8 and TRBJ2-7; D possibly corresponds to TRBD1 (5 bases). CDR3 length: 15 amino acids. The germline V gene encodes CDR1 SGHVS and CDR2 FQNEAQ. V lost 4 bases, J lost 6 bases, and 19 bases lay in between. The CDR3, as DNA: TGTGCCAGCAGCTCATTGGTTCAGGGAATCGGCGAGCAGTACTTC. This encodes CASSSLVQGIGEQYF.

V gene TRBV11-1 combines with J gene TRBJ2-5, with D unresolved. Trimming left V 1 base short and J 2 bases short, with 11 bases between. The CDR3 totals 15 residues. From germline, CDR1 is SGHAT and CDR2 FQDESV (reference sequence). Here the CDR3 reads CASSLGSVRQETQYF. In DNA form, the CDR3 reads TGTGCCAGCAGCTTAGGGTCTGTGCGGCAAGAGACCCAGTACTTC.

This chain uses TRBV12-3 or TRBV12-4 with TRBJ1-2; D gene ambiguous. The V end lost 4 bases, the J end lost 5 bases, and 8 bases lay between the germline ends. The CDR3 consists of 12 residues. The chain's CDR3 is CASSSQDYGYTF. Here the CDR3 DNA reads TGTGCCAGCAGTTCCCAGGATTATGGCTACACCTTC.

CDR3 DNA: TGTGCCAGTACTCATTGGACACCCGGAAATGGCTACACCTTC. It encodes CASTHWTPGNGYTF. The chain links TRBV19 to TRBJ1-2; D may be TRBD1 (5 bases). The V gene's germline CDR1 is LNHDA and CDR2 SQIVND (reference sequence). V was pared by 7 bases and J by 6 bases, with 18 bases between. This CDR3 comprises 14 residues.

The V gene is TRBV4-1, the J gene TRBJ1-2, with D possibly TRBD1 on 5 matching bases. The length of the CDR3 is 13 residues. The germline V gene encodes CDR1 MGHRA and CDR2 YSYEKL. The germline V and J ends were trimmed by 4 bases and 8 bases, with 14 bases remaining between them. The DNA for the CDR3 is TGCGCCAGCAGCCCGATTCAGGGAAACGGCTACACCTTC. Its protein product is CASSPIQGNGYTF.

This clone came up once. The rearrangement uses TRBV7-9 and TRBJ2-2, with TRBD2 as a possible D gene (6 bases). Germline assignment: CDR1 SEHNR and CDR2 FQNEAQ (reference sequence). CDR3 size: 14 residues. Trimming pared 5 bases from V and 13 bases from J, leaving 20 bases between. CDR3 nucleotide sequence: TGTGCCAGCAGCCTAACCGTAGAGGCGGGAAGGCTGTTTTTT. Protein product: CASSLTVEAGRLFF.

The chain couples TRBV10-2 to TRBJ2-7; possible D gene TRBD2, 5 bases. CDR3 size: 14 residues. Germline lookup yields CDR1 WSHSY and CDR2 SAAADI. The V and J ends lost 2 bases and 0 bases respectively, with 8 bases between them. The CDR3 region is CASSEIGSSYEQYF. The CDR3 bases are TGCGCCAGCAGTGAGATTGGGAGCTCCTACGAGCAGTACTTC.